This T cell receptor beta chain was obtained from a study of yellow fever vaccine responses in identical twins. The CDR3 has 12 amino acids. Looked up from germline, CDR1 is LNHDA and CDR2 is SQIVND (reference sequence). V was shortened by 3 bases and J by 6 bases, with 8 bases between the two germline ends. One entry per CDR3 protein results from TCRdb running MiXCR on the RT-PCR reads. The sample lists under 20,000 distinct CDR3 sequences; nearly 70% were seen once. This TCR derives from a woman aged 18-29 years who received the yellow fever vaccine. The chain links TRBV19 to TRBJ1-2; D not certain. Sample: T cells from blood (PBMCs), unsorted or a sorted subset (not recorded which), taken before or after yellow fever vaccination (not recorded which). The CDR3 sequence: CASSISRHGYTF. CDR3 bases: TGTGCCAGTAGTATCTCACGTCATGGCTACACCTTC.